This T cell receptor beta chain was sequenced in a study of T cell responses to AZD1222 COVID-19 vaccine. Across the whole study: Second-dose schedules of about 4 or about 12 weeks were combined. Overall study results and limits: Repertoire sampling happened only post peak T cell response. Spike-specific TCR breadth rose after two AZD1222 doses, and depth rose as well. The donor group comprised mostly white British people and more females; the analysis possibly underestimated clonal diversity.

The protocol was immunoSEQ multiplex PCR, while the TCRdb copy is restricted to in-frame clones and leaves out a portion. The sample records about 100,000 clones, about 86% being singletons. A remark on this clone: What it binds is unknown.

The CDR3 covers 15 residues. V lost 3 bases and J lost 4, with 12 bases in between. Germline V gives CDR1 LGHNA, CDR2 YNFKEQ. This TCR came from an adult in good health. The material was peripheral blood, obtained on day 0 of AZD1222 vaccination. The chain joins TRBV4-2 to TRBJ1-4, with D uncertain. The CDR3 spells CASSHSPSVNEKLFF. The CDR3 nucleotides are TGTGCCAGCAGCCACTCGCCGTCCGTTAATGAAAAACTGTTTTTT.